The rows below give T cell receptor beta chains drawn from one sample of a study of CD8+ T cells in alopecia areata. Only in-frame clones appear in the TCRdb table, and some are missing; sequencing was by immunoSEQ multiplex PCR. The sample has 150,000 to 200,000 clones, about three fifths seen once. Sequenced here: CD4+ T cells sorted from blood, sampled at week 24, from a patient treated with tofacitinib. The receptor source for this set is a human donor with alopecia areata. CDR3s include the opening cysteine and the closing phenylalanine or tryptophan. A D gene is named only where the DNA matches it firmly. Size is stated for part of the rows, as once, few or many counts, or as a class when the clone is expanded.

v_gene	d_gene	abundance	j_gene	CDR3nt	CDR3aa
TRBV6-6	-	-	TRBJ1-2	TGTGCCAGCAGTTACTCAAGTGCTACCTATGGCTACACCTTC	CASSYSSATYGYTF
TRBV5-5	TRBD1	-	TRBJ2-2	TGTGCCAGCAGCTTCAATCTGGACAGGGGCCAGGACAGGGAGCTGTTTTTT	CASSFNLDRGQDRELFF
TRBV4-1	-	few	TRBJ2-4	TGCGCCAGCAGCCGAGGTAACATTCAGTACTTC	CASSRGNIQYF
TRBV7-9	-	-	TRBJ1-1	TGTGCCAGCAGCCAAGGGACTGAAGCTTTCTTT	CASSQGTEAFF
TRBV4-3	-	-	TRBJ2-6	TGCGCCAGCAGCCAAGATGCGGGCCCTGGGGCCAACGTCCTGACTTTC	CASSQDAGPGANVLTF
TRBV30	-	few	TRBJ2-3	TGTGCCTGGAGTGTACTTCTGAACCCCCAAGATACGCAGTATTTT	CAWSVLLNPQDTQYF
TRBV9	-	-	TRBJ1-4	TGTGCCAGCAGCGTGGCCGCGCGCCATGAAAAACTGTTTTTT	CASSVAARHEKLFF
TRBV29-1	-	few	TRBJ2-1	TGCAGCGTTTTTTCGGGGGCCTCCTACAATGAGCAGTTCTTC	CSVFSGASYNEQFF
TRBV6-6	-	-	TRBJ2-7	TGTGCCAGCAGGCGGGACCATCGTGGAGAGCAGTACTTC	CASRRDHRGEQYF
TRBV29-1	-	-	TRBJ1-1	TGCAGCGTTGTTTCGGGGAGCGCTGAAGCTTTCTTT	CSVVSGSAEAFF
TRBV6-1	TRBD1	-	TRBJ2-7	TGTGCCAGCAGATCGGGACAGGGGAACGAGCAGTACTTC	CASRSGQGNEQYF
TRBV30	-	-	TRBJ1-5	TGTGCCTGGAATTCAGGGGATGATCAGCCCCAGCATTTT	CAWNSGDDQPQHF